The T cell receptor beta chain under discussion was sequenced for a study of cytomegalovirus exposure and HLA in healthy donors. General study findings and limits: In an earlier analysis, about 87% or about 30%: the productive usage of most TCR beta V segments. Later analysis identified about 17,000 TCR beta sequences associated with HLA alleles, using a false discovery rate threshold of 0.05. Further analysis, carried out later, found HLA-associated TCR beta chains more clonally expanded than equally common other chains.

Those who donated were healthy bone marrow donors. Points on this clone: Its antigen is as yet unknown.

V lost 0 bases, J lost 2 bases, and 8 bases lay in between. The germline V gene has CDR1 MGHRA and CDR2 YSYEKL. The CDR3 runs to 15 residues. 13 Jbeta primers and 60 Vbeta primers were used for the PCR. Libraries were prepared by immunoSEQ multiplex PCR; TCRdb keeps only in-frame clonotypes and omits some of them. The sample has roughly 160,000 clones, roughly 79% seen once. The sequenced material came from PBMCs. The rearrangement links TRBV4-1 to TRBJ2-1, with D possibly being TRBD2 (5 bases). The sequence derives from a middle-aged man in good health and CMV-seropositive. CDR3 region: CASSQDGVTYNEQFF. CDR3 in DNA: TGCGCCAGCAGCCAAGACGGGGTTACCTACAATGAGCAGTTCTTC.